This section outlines one T cell receptor beta chain sequence together with its context. The clone's antigen remains unknown. Per-base qualities were not stored, and no clone one base away is much larger. The sample is drawn from a study of cytomegalovirus exposure and HLA in healthy donors listed by TCRdb under 2017. General notes on the study: In an earlier analysis of 550 to 750 of the donors, about 260 Gb of sequence data and 100 million or so unique TCR beta sequences from 180 million or so T cells were reported. Approximately 310 gigabases of sequencing data and tens of millions of unique TCR sequences were included in an early release covering about 700 HLA-typed donors. Of the approximately 370 genotyped donors, roughly 76% were placed in the genetic ancestry cluster associated with self-reported Caucasian donors. The study was designed to test whether signatures of past pathogen exposure could be identified by cataloging public T cell receptors. Using immunosequencing, the study profiled T cell repertoires from 666 subjects and related those repertoires to cytomegalovirus serostatus. In addition to the first cohort of approximately 650 subjects, a separate validation cohort of 100 to 150 different subjects was used. The study combined high-throughput TCR immunosequencing, statistical association of individual TCRs with disease status, and machine learning to predict cytomegalovirus infection status. A later analysis re-examined previously published TCR beta repertoires from more than 550 donors and added high-resolution HLA genotyping to investigate patterns of TCR occurrence. Rather than using new phenotypic data, the later analysis identified candidate immune exposures from TCR beta sequences and from how often those sequences occurred across donors. In an earlier analysis of 587 of the donors, high-throughput TCR beta sequencing was used to judge whether each TCR beta V gene segment behaved as functional or pseudogenic. Donor age, sex, ethnicity and CMV serostatus were compiled alongside the repertoire data. A later genetic analysis used genome-wide SNP genotypes for about three fifths of the 666 donors, treating that subset as a discovery cohort. All discovery cohort repertoires had been generated using a single sequencing platform. HLA typing included class I and class II loci at four-digit resolution. The number of donors typed differed by locus, with 629-630 for A, B, C, DRB1 and DQB1, approximately 500 for DQA1, nearly 610 for DPA1, and around 460 for DPB1. About five DR-DQ haplotypes were handled as single units for association and clustering, since linkage in the cohort was strong. Across some 400 genotyped donors of the cohort, an average of about 240,000 unique TCR beta nucleotide sequences per donor were sequenced, and approximately 17% of those sequences were non-productive. Overall results and qualifications from the work: Immune exposure information for the cohort was limited to CMV serostatus. The earlier analysis of a few hundred of the donors excluded some 15 rarely observed V segments, including chromosome 9 orphons, because counts were too low. Broadly in line with IMGT annotations, most TCR beta V segments showed up in productive rearrangements about 90% or about 30% of the time in an earlier analysis of 587 of the donors. Three of the identified cytomegalovirus-associated TCR beta chains were confirmed in vitro to be specific for cytomegalovirus antigens. The classifier was reported to diagnose cytomegalovirus status with high specificity and sensitivity in both the original cohort and the validation cohort. Because HLA typing was missing for some donors at each locus, association tests included only the typed subset. A group of highly shared sequence variants was considered likely to be a technical artifact of the sequencing pipeline. According to a later analysis, most CMV-associated TCR beta chains appeared to be HLA-restricted, and the HLA associations seemed to be driven largely by CMV exposure. A later analysis reported that several top co-occurrence clusters appeared linked to parvovirus B19, influenza, CMV and Epstein-Barr virus. The study gave a list of under 200 TCR beta chains associated with cytomegalovirus. While some public TCRs were present in many individuals, most TCR sequences turned up only very rarely across donors. According to a later analysis, TCR association rates differed among HLA loci, with DRB1 alleles showing the most associated TCRs and HLA-C alleles showing the fewest. According to the authors, the approach could potentially be generalized to other disease states and immunological phenotypes. A later analysis found that HLA-associated TCR beta chains were more clonally expanded and had lower generation probabilities than equally common non-associated chains. Some IMGT-functional V segments, including TRBV6-2 and TRBV6-3, could not be distinguished by the 87-base-pair reads and were therefore excluded. Strong co-occurrence of HLA alleles, especially DR and DQ, made assigning TCR associations to individual alleles difficult. Compared with the roughly 700-donor mean, donors in an Asian-associated ancestry cluster had fewer N-insertions in productive TCRs, according to a later genetic analysis. Linkage disequilibrium might explain the correlated functional status among segregating V segments, but an unknown experimental factor could not be ruled out. The cohort was sequenced for TCR beta chains only, and without alpha or paired-chain data the features that could be detected were limited. A further reported finding was that TCR beta sequences accurately predicted the HLA-A and HLA-B alleles for most subjects in the first cohort. Sequencing depth was assumed to be roughly uniform across donors in the presence/absence analyses, though that assumption may not hold. V-gene and J-gene trimming of TCR beta chains was associated with a missense DCLRE1C variant in a later genetic analysis, and the association was replicated in an independent cohort. At a false discovery rate of 0.05, a later analysis linked some 18,000 TCR beta sequences to specific HLA alleles.

The cohort comprised under 700 healthy bone marrow donors. All cohort members were sampled while nominally healthy, although unrecorded immune exposures were likely present. The donor tested CMV seropositive, placing the donor among the 290 or so seropositive members of the cohort. Each donor provided a peripheral blood sample, and peripheral blood mononuclear cells were used for TCR beta sequencing. Genomic DNA was extracted from the blood cell samples with the Qiagen DNeasy Blood Extraction Kit. The library was prepared using the immunoSEQ multiplex PCR assay. The multiplex PCR relied on a mix of 60 forward primers for TCR Vbeta segments and 13 reverse primers for TCR Jbeta segments. Amplification of the CDR3 region of rearranged TCR beta genes was performed with a multiplex PCR assay on genomic DNA. The Illumina HiSeq System was used to sequence the amplified TCR beta libraries as 87-base-pair reads. The paper's data handling went like this. A later analysis tallied some 79 million unique TCR beta chains across the 666 repertoires, and roughly 11 million of those chains were shared by two or more donors. Raw reads were error-corrected and collapsed into unique sequences with a nearest-neighbor algorithm that merged closely related sequences to remove PCR and sequencing errors. CDR3 sequences were aligned to IMGT reference sequences to assign V, D and J gene segments. Each retained sequence needed at least a six-nucleotide match to both a V gene segment and a J gene segment. A rearrangement was called productive if the CDR3 had no stop codons and remained in frame with V and J, and every other rearrangement was called non-productive. CDR3 was defined according to IMGT convention as the region running from the second conserved V-encoded cysteine to the conserved J-encoded phenylalanine. Sequences without an unambiguous match to a single V gene segment were excluded from the earlier analysis of about 600 of the donors. In an earlier analysis of approximately 590 of the donors, a V segment was called functional when productive rearrangements were above 56.7%, and segregating when the standard deviation between donors exceeded 5%. A statistical classification framework was built to diagnose cytomegalovirus status from the catalog of TCR beta chain sequences. V and J gene assignment, in a later analysis, came from comparing TCR nucleotide sequences with IMGT/GENE-DB human TR gene sequences. The TCRdist pipeline was used in a later analysis to assign CDR3 sequences and most-parsimonious VDJ recombination scenarios. In a later analysis, every TCR beta chain was defined by the combination of its CDR3 amino acid sequence and its V-gene family, and reads without a unique V-gene family were dropped. In a later analysis, 500 to 650 highly shared, low-generation-probability nucleotide sequences were removed to address suspected cross-contamination and a sequencing artifact. In a later analysis, a clonal expansion index for each public chain was calculated from normalized within-repertoire ranks of inferred template counts. In a later analysis, generation probabilities were computed with a VDJ recombination model fitted to out-of-frame rearrangements, and the resulting probabilities were checked against IGoR. In a later analysis, hypergeometric tests were used to score TCR-TCR, TCR-HLA and TCR-CMV co-occurrence, with a repertoire-size bias correction applied to TCR pairs. In a later analysis, false discovery rates were estimated by permuting HLA or CMV assignments 20 times. In a later analysis, co-occurring TCRs were grouped using DBSCAN, and TCRdist sequence similarity was added for clustering within HLA-allele-positive subsets. Co-occurrence clustering excluded repertoires with fewer than 30,000 or more than 120,000 public chains, plus five with anomalous nucleotide sharing. TCRdb stores this immuneACCESS table with in-frame sequences only. Part of the clones is absent; in the studies checked, under half of the shortfall reflects unresolved V genes, and no reason is known for the rest. The V and J calls and clone size come from that table; D and trimming were worked out from the DNA. Counted in this sample were 90,000 to 100,000 clones; around 77% of them appeared once. Jointly, the top ten make up about 20% of the sample.

Relative to germline, V is 5 bases shorter and J is 2 bases shorter, with 23 bases between their ends. The germline V gene (reference sequence) gives CDR1 as LNHDA and CDR2 as SQIVND. The CDR3 holds 18 amino acids from the cysteine to the phenylalanine. Only CDR3 DNA remains: 54 bases, in frame from the first base. Specimen: PBMCs. The rearrangement joined TRBV19 to TRBJ2-3; TRBD2 is perhaps the D gene, given 5 matching bases. This TCR derives from a woman aged 60-70 years in good health and CMV-seropositive. The CDR3 protein is CASSRRGSMRGFTDTQYF. The DNA sequence is TGTGCCAGTAGTCGTCGGGGTAGCATGAGAGGGTTCACAGATACGCAGTATTTT.